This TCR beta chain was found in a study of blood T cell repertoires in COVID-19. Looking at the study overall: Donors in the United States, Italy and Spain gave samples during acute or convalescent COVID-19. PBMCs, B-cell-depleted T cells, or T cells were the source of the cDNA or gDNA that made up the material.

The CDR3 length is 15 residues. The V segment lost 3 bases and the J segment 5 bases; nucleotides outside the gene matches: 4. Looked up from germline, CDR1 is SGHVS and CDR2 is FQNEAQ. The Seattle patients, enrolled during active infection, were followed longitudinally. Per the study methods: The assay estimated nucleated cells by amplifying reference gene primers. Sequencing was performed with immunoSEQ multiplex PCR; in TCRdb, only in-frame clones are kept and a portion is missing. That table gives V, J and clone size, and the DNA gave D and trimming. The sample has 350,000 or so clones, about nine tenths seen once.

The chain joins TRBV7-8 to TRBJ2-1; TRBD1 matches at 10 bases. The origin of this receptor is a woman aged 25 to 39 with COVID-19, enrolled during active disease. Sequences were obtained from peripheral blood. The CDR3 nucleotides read TGTGCCAGCAGCTTGAGGGACAGGGGTAACAATGAGCAGTTCTTC. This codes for CASSLRDRGNNEQFF.